Each of the 32 T cell receptor beta chains below was sequenced from the same sample in a study of T cell clonality in common variable immunodeficiency (dated by TCRdb to between 2014 and 2016). Receptor libraries were prepared by the immunoSEQ multiplex PCR assay. As stored in TCRdb, this immuneACCESS dataset retains in-frame rearrangements with V and J assigned. A fraction of the clones does not appear; measured against another copy, unresolved V genes explain less than half of the discrepancy, and the remainder lacks a known reason. The table for this sample lists approximately 52,000 clones, none of them counted only once. About 3.7% of the sample belongs to the ten largest clones. What was sequenced was peripheral blood mononuclear cells. All receptors come from a person between 18 and 75 years old in good health.

This clone was detected many times. Read coverage stops 3 residues before the CDR3 terminus; the germline J gene supplies the remainder. The chain has TRBV28 and TRBJ1-4; D call uncertain. Deletions cut 1 base from V and 3 bases from J, with 12 bases between. CDR3 size: 16 residues. Germline V gene data show CDR1 as MDHEN and CDR2 as SYDVKM. The sequenced part of the CDR3 DNA is TGTGCCAGCAGTTTATACCGGGGTGGGTCTAATGAAAAA. Its translation: CASSLYRGGSNEK. In full, the CDR3 reads CASSLYRGGSNEKLFF.

In this sample, this clone turned up a few times. The CDR3 is cut off 3 residues early in the read; its end comes from the germline J gene. The chain recombines TRBV5-6 with TRBJ1-1; TRBD1 might be the D (6 bases). V lost 8 bases to trimming and J lost 1 base, with 12 bases between them. The CDR3 has 13 residues. In germline, CDR1 is SGHDT, CDR2 YYEEEE. The DNA read from the CDR3 is TGTGCCAGTACCCTGACAGGGAACACTGAA. Translation gives CASTLTGNTE. The full CDR3 protein is CASTLTGNTEAFF.

This clone was seen a handful of times. The read comes to an end 3 residues before the CDR3 does, leaving the germline J gene to fill in the end. The rearrangement links TRBV7-6 to TRBJ2-1, with TRBD2 as a possible D gene (6 bases). V dropped 1 base and J dropped 8 bases, with 15 bases sitting between them. The CDR3 runs 15 residues. CDR1 and CDR2 (germline): SGHVS, FNYEAQ. The CDR3 is CASSLDQLASHEQFF. CDR3 bases read: TGTGCCAGCAGCTTAGACCAACTAGCAAGCCATGAG.

This clone was seen repeatedly, ten times or more. The CDR3 end lies 3 residues beyond the end of the read and is filled in from the germline J gene. The chain has TRBV20-1 and TRBJ2-1, with a weak D call TRBD1 (7 bases). Per germline, CDR1 DFQATT and CDR2 SNEGSKA (reference sequence). There are 17 residues in the CDR3. The V end lost 4 bases, the J end lost 9 bases, and 28 bases lay between the germline ends. This CDR3 is CSATTPEEGAFSSEQFF. CDR3 bases read: TGCAGTGCTACCACCCCGGAGGAGGGGGCCTTTAGTAGTGAG.

The sample holds a few counts of this clone. The read halts 3 residues ahead of the CDR3 end, with the missing end drawn from the germline J gene. The V gene is TRBV2, the J gene TRBJ2-3, with 10 bases that match TRBD2. Germline loops: CDR1 SNHLY, CDR2 FYNNEI. CDR3 length: 17 residues. CDR3 DNA (partial): TGTGCCAGCAATAAGTTAGCGGGAGGCTCCTACCAAGAGACG. It specifies CASNKLAGGSYQET. The whole CDR3 sequence reads CASNKLAGGSYQETQYF.

Notes on this clone: A read error may account for a junction end that differs from germline. From the germline J gene comes the end of the CDR3, since the read stops 3 residues before it. The same CDR3 also results from other DNA sequences found in this sample. The chain has TRBV30 and TRBJ1-3; tentatively, D is TRBD1 (6 bases). The CDR3 has 15 amino acids. CDR1 and CDR2 from the germline V gene are GTSNPN and SVGIG (reference sequence). CDR3 amino acids: CAWTVGDISGNTIYF. The sequenced CDR3 bases are TGTGCCTGGACGGTAGGGGACATCTCTGGAAACACG.

This clone turned up a few times. From the germline J gene comes the end of the CDR3, since the read stops 3 residues before it. This chain connects TRBV30 to TRBJ1-2, with D hard to call. This CDR3 region has 12 residues. Germline V lookup: CDR1 GTSNPN, CDR2 SVGIG (reference sequence). The CDR3 is CAWSVNHGGYTF. The CDR3 bases that were read are TGTGCCTGGAGTGTTAACCACGGCGGA.

In its sample, this clone was seen many times. Read sequence stops 3 residues before the CDR3 end, and the germline J gene provides the missing end. V usage is TRBV4-1 and J usage is TRBJ2-3; 7 positions match TRBD2. V shed 6 bases and J 1 base; nucleotides not matched to a gene: 10. The CDR3 covers 16 residues. Germline V gene data show CDR1 as MGHRA and CDR2 as YSYEKL. The CDR3 loop is CASRNELARGTDTQYF. The sequenced CDR3 bases are TGCGCCAGCAGAAACGAACTAGCGCGGGGCACAGATACG.

At least ten counts were recorded for this clone. The DNA ends 3 residues before the CDR3 does, and the rest of the CDR3 is filled in from the germline J gene. V gene TRBV7-8 combines with J gene TRBJ2-5; TRBD1 matches 9 bases. CDR1 SGHVS and CDR2 FQNEAQ come from the germline V gene. The CDR3 runs to 15 residues. Trimming removed 5 bases from V and 4 bases from J; junction bases left unmatched: 8. CDR3 bases read: TGTGCCAGCAGCCCCCGGGACAGGGAATTAGAGACC. This sequence encodes CASSPRDRELET. The whole CDR3 protein is CASSPRDRELETQYF. The entire variable domain, with the rest obtained from reference TRBV7-8 and TRBJ2-5, is as follows: GAGVSQSPRYKVAKRGQDVALRCDPISGHVSLFWYQQALGQGPEFLTYFQNEAQLDKSGLPSDRFFAERPEGSVSTLKIQRTQQEDSAVYLCASSPRDRELETQYFGPGTRLLVL.

This clone was detected many times. The read ends 3 residues shy of where the CDR3 ends; the end is completed using the germline J gene. The chain is built from TRBV2 and TRBJ2-7; 12 nucleotides align to TRBD2. There are 15 residues in the CDR3. Germline assignment: CDR1 SNHLY and CDR2 FYNNEI. The trim removed 8 bases at V and 3 bases at J, leaving 8 bases unmatched. The DNA read from the CDR3 is TGTGCCAGCGCGACTAGCGGGAGACTCCGCTACGAG. It is translated as CASATSGRLRYE. The whole CDR3 is CASATSGRLRYEQYF. The variable domain in full, with the rest retrieved from reference TRBV2 and TRBJ2-7, is EPEVTQTPSHQVTQMGQEVILRCVPISNHLYFYWYRQILGQKVEFLVSFYNNEISEKSEIFDDQFSVERPDGSNFTLKIRSTKLEDSAMYFCASATSGRLRYEQYFGPGTRLTVT.

The sample holds a few counts of this clone. The sequence runs out 3 residues before the end of the CDR3; the remainder is reconstructed from the germline J gene. This chain joins TRBV19 and TRBJ1-2; 7 bases map to TRBD1. The V segment lost 5 bases and the J segment 5 bases; nucleotides outside the gene matches: 11. The CDR3 spans 15 residues. Germline V lookup: CDR1 LNHDA, CDR2 SQIVND (reference sequence). The CDR3 protein is CASSPSPGQFYGYTF. The part of the CDR3 DNA that was read is TGTGCCAGTAGTCCAAGCCCGGGACAGTTTTATGGC.

The part of the CDR3 DNA that was read is TGTGCCAGCAGTGAATTGGGCGGGAGGACCTACAATGAG. It codes for CASSELGGRTYNE. The entire CDR3 sequence reads CASSELGGRTYNEQFF. The J gene is TRBJ2-1, the V gene TRBV2, with TRBD2 identical over 8 bases. The CDR3 end falls 3 residues outside the read, so it is completed with the germline J gene. The CDR3 sequence is 16 residues long. Germline CDR1 is SNHLY and CDR2 is FYNNEI. Trimming cost V 2 bases and J 2 bases; bases outside gene matches: 5.

For this clone: The CDR3 is cut off 3 residues early in the read; its end comes from the germline J gene. The J gene is TRBJ1-5, the V gene TRBV7-6, with 9 bases fitting TRBD1. The germline V gene encodes CDR1 SGHVS and CDR2 FNYEAQ. This CDR3 contains 14 residues. After removal of 1 base from V and 9 bases from J, the junction contained 4 bases not matched to a gene. CDR3 DNA, as far as it was read: TGTGCCAGCAGCTTAGACGCGGACAGGGGGCCC. Encoded protein: CASSLDADRGP. The whole CDR3 protein is CASSLDADRGPQHF.

Ten or more counts support this clone. The missing CDR3 end, 3 residues past where the read stops, is filled in from the germline J gene. The J gene is TRBJ2-5, the V gene TRBV10-3; 14 bases align to TRBD2. CDR1 is ENHRY, CDR2 SYGVKD, per germline. The CDR3 loop spans 14 amino acids. V gave up 6 bases and J gave up 5 bases; unmatched junction bases: 2. CDR3 DNA (partial): TGTGCCATCAGCGGACTAGCGGGAGGCGAGACC. Its translation: CAISGLAGGET. The entire CDR3 sequence reads CAISGLAGGETQYF.

This clone has at least ten counts. The read finishes 3 residues shy of the CDR3 end, and the germline J gene is used to complete it. V and J are TRBV19 and TRBJ1-2; 9 bases agree with TRBD1. There are 17 residues in the CDR3. Germline V gene lookup returns CDR1 LNHDA and CDR2 SQIVND (reference sequence). The chain's CDR3 is CASSRLEAGQGPWGYTF. Partial CDR3 DNA: TGTGCCAGTAGCCGGCTTGAGGCGGGACAGGGCCCATGGGGC.

This clone was found many times. Sequencing ends 3 residues short of the CDR3 end; the germline J gene provides the rest. The rearrangement joins TRBV20-1 to TRBJ2-7, with 8 bases lining up with TRBD2. The germline gives CDR1 DFQATT, CDR2 SNEGSKA (reference sequence). The length of the CDR3 is 14 residues. The junction had 4 bases not matched to a gene; V was cut back by 1 base and J by 2 bases. The CDR3 bases that were read are TGCAGTGCTAGAGGTAGCGGGACGACCTACGAG. It translates to CSARGSGTTYE. The entire CDR3 reads CSARGSGTTYEQYF.

This clone has a count of ten or more. The CDR3 extends 3 residues past the end of the read, so its final part is completed from the germline J gene. This rearrangement joins TRBV7-8 to TRBJ2-3; 7 nucleotides line up with TRBD2. Germline lookup yields CDR1 SGHVS and CDR2 FQNEAQ. There are 14 residues in the CDR3. V lost 2 bases, J lost 3 bases, and 2 bases stayed unmatched. CDR3: CASSLNSGTDTQYF. Partial CDR3 DNA: TGTGCCAGCAGCTTAAATAGCGGGACAGATACG.

This clone has more than one count but fewer than ten. The read halts 3 residues ahead of the CDR3 end, with the missing end drawn from the germline J gene. The chain is built from TRBV19 and TRBJ1-4; possibly TRBD1 for D (6 bases). The CDR3 contains 15 residues. Between the trimmed V and J ends, which lost 6 bases and 4 bases, there was a span of 15 bases. Germline CDR1 LNHDA, CDR2 SQIVND (reference sequence). CDR3 bases read: TGTGCCAGTAGAACTAAGGACAGCTTTAATGAAAAA. Its translation: CASRTKDSFNEK. The entire CDR3 sequence reads CASRTKDSFNEKLFF. The complete variable domain, with remaining parts taken from reference TRBV19 and TRBJ1-4, reads DGGITQSPKYLFRKEGQNVTLSCEQNLNHDAMYWYRQDPGQGLRLIYYSQIVNDFQKGDIAEGYSVSREKKESFPLTVTSAQKNPTAFYLCASRTKDSFNEKLFFGSGTQLSVL.

This clone showed up many times. The read stops 3 residues short of the end of the CDR3; the missing end is completed from the germline J gene. The V gene is TRBV7-9, the J gene TRBJ2-7, with TRBD2 as a possible D gene (6 bases). Germline assignment: CDR1 SEHNR and CDR2 FQNEAQ (reference sequence). The CDR3 loop spans 14 amino acids. Trimming pared 4 bases from V and 2 bases from J, leaving 12 bases between. CDR3 DNA, as far as it was read: TGTGCCAGCAGCTCCAGCGGGTGGGCCTACGAG. The encoded protein is CASSSSGWAYE. The CDR3 reads in full as CASSSSGWAYEQYF.

This clone was counted at least ten times. The read stops 3 residues short of the end of the CDR3; the missing end is completed from the germline J gene. The chain carries TRBV30 and TRBJ2-2; possible D gene TRBD1, 6 bases. Trimming stripped 8 bases from V and 4 bases from J, with 23 bases between. The germline V gene encodes CDR1 GTSNPN and CDR2 SVGIG (reference sequence). The CDR3 runs to 16 residues. The CDR3 sequence: CAREQRTAPGTGELFF. The sequenced part of the CDR3 DNA is TGTGCCCGCGAACAAAGGACAGCGCCGGGCACCGGGGAG.

This clone has a count of ten or more. The sequenced part of the CDR3 DNA is TGTGCCAGTGGAACTAGCGGCTTCTCCTACAATGAG. It specifies CASGTSGFSYNE. The full-length CDR3 reads as CASGTSGFSYNEQFF. The chain links TRBV19 to TRBJ2-1; 8 nucleotides align to TRBD2. The CDR3 goes on 3 residues after the read ends, and that part is filled in from the germline J gene. The CDR3 runs 15 residues. Germline V gives CDR1 LNHDA, CDR2 SQIVND (reference sequence). V lost 8 bases and J lost 0; bases outside the gene matches: 6.

This clone was picked up many times. The read halts 3 residues ahead of the CDR3 end, with the missing end drawn from the germline J gene. This chain uses TRBV7-6 with TRBJ2-2, with TRBD2 matching over 8 bases. Germline trimming cut 5 bases from V and 4 bases from J; bases unmatched to any gene: 9. The germline V gene has CDR1 SGHVS and CDR2 FNYEAQ. The CDR3 sequence is 16 residues long. The CDR3 is CASSIGAGDVTGELFF. The sequenced part of the CDR3 DNA is TGTGCCAGCAGCATAGGAGCGGGAGATGTCACCGGGGAG.

Of note for this clone: Sequence at one end of the junction differs from germline and may be a read error. The CDR3 extends 3 residues past the end of the read, so its final part is completed from the germline J gene. The chain links TRBV18 to TRBJ1-4; 8 bases line up with TRBD1. The CDR3 has 16 residues. Germline CDR1 KGHSH, CDR2 LQKENI. This CDR3 is CAGSPDRAGRGEKLFF. CDR3 bases read: TGTGCCGGCTCACCGGACAGGGCCGGACGCGGGGAAAAA.

This clone has ten or more counts. The read gets to within 3 residues of the CDR3 end, and the germline J gene fills in the rest. This chain connects TRBV5-6 to TRBJ2-3; the match to TRBD1 covers 8 bases. The CDR3 is 15 residues long. Unmatched junction bases numbered 5, after V lost 2 bases and J lost 3 bases. CDR1 and CDR2 from the germline V gene are SGHDT and YYEEEE. The CDR3 DNA, read in part, is TGTGCCAGCAGCTTCCGGACAGGGAGGACAGATACG. It yields the protein CASSFRTGRTDT. The full CDR3 reads CASSFRTGRTDTQYF.

This clone was seen many times. The read is 3 residues too short to cover the CDR3 end, so that end is filled in from the germline J gene. V gene TRBV10-3 combines with J gene TRBJ2-3; TRBD2 matches at 7 bases. The CDR3 covers 13 residues. With V trimmed by 10 bases and J by 2 bases, 6 bases remained unmatched. Germline V lookup: CDR1 ENHRY, CDR2 SYGVKD. CDR3 DNA, as far as it was read: TGTGCCACAAAGAAGCGGGACACAGATACG. Residues: CATKKRDTDT. The complete CDR3 protein is CATKKRDTDTQYF.

This clone showed up many times. The read ends 3 residues shy of where the CDR3 ends; the end is completed using the germline J gene. The J gene is TRBJ2-7, the V gene TRBV2, with 10 nucleotides matching TRBD2. The V segment lost 8 bases and the J segment 5 bases; nucleotides outside the gene matches: 6. In germline, CDR1 is SNHLY, CDR2 FYNNEI. CDR3 length: 13 amino acids. The sequenced part of the CDR3 DNA is TGTGCCAGCGGGGGACTAGCGTTAGACGAG. Protein product: CASGGLALDE. The CDR3 in full is CASGGLALDEQYF.

There are many counts of this clone. The read comes to an end 3 residues before the CDR3 does, leaving the germline J gene to fill in the end. V usage is TRBV12-5 and J usage is TRBJ2-7; 9 bases fit TRBD1. The CDR3 has 15 residues. J was trimmed by 4 bases and V by 4 bases; bases with no gene match: 8. The germline V gene encodes CDR1 LGHNT and CDR2 FRNRAP. The CDR3 is CASGSPRGTGYEQYF. The CDR3 bases that were read are TGTGCTAGTGGTTCCCCCCGGGGGACAGGGTACGAG. The variable domain in full, completed from reference TRBV12-5 and TRBJ2-7, reads DARVTQTPRHKVTEMGQEVTMRCQPILGHNTVFWYRQTMMQGLELLAYFRNRAPLDDSGMPKDRFSAEMPDATLATLKIQPSEPRDSAVYFCASGSPRGTGYEQYFGPGTRLTVT.

This clone was seen more than once but under ten times. The read ends 3 residues shy of where the CDR3 ends; the end is completed using the germline J gene. The rearrangement uses TRBV7-8 and TRBJ1-5; unclear D gene. V lost 4 bases, J lost 2 bases, and 9 bases lay in between. The CDR3 spans 14 residues. Germline V lookup: CDR1 SGHVS, CDR2 FQNEAQ. The sequenced part of the CDR3 DNA is TGTGCCAGCAGCTCCCGGGGAGGCAATCAGCCC. Translation gives CASSSRGGNQP. The complete CDR3 protein is CASSSRGGNQPQHF.

This clone was detected ten times or more. The read comes to an end 3 residues before the CDR3 does, leaving the germline J gene to fill in the end. This sequence joins TRBV2 and TRBJ1-4, with TRBD1 identical over 10 bases. The CDR3 sequence is 15 residues long. Unmatched junction bases numbered 5, after V lost 2 bases and J lost 8 bases. Germline V gene sequence: CDR1 SNHLY, CDR2 FYNNEI. The covered CDR3 bases are TGTGCCAGCAGTGAAAGGACAGGGGGGATGGAAAAA. Amino acids: CASSERTGGMEK. The full CDR3 reads CASSERTGGMEKLFF.

This clone was picked up many times. The sequenced fragment ends 3 residues before the CDR3 boundary, so the rest is inferred from the germline J gene. The chain couples TRBV4-2 to TRBJ1-1; D is possibly TRBD1 (5 bases). Germline V gene lookup returns CDR1 LGHNA and CDR2 YNFKEQ. V was pared by 4 bases and J by 7 bases, with 25 bases between. The CDR3 covers 17 residues. CDR3 DNA, as far as it was read: TGTGCCAGCAGCCCGACGGGGGTTACCGGTCGGAGTGATGAA. It is translated as CASSPTGVTGRSDE. The full CDR3 sequence reads CASSPTGVTGRSDEAFF.

A note on this clone: This clone may be a read error of a much larger clone one base away. The sequence runs out 3 residues before the end of the CDR3; the remainder is reconstructed from the germline J gene. The V gene is TRBV7-2, the J gene TRBJ2-1; D might be TRBD1 (6 bases). The CDR3 length is 14 residues. Germline V gene lookup returns CDR1 SGHTA and CDR2 FQGNSA. The part of the CDR3 DNA that was read is TGTGCCTGCAGCCCGTACAGGGCGGACAATGAG. This codes for CACSPYRADNE. In full, the CDR3 reads CACSPYRADNEQFF.

The sample holds many counts of this clone. The read is 3 residues too short to cover the CDR3 end, so that end is filled in from the germline J gene. The chain combines TRBV5-1 with TRBJ1-4; maybe TRBD1 (5 bases). The CDR3 is 14 amino acids. Trimming shortened V by 4 bases and J by 5 bases, and 12 bases separated the two germline ends. The germline CDR1 and CDR2 sequences are SGHRS and YFSETQ. CDR3 in amino acids: CASSGETANEKLFF. The part of the CDR3 DNA that was read is TGCGCCAGCAGCGGGGAGACAGCGAATGAAAAA.